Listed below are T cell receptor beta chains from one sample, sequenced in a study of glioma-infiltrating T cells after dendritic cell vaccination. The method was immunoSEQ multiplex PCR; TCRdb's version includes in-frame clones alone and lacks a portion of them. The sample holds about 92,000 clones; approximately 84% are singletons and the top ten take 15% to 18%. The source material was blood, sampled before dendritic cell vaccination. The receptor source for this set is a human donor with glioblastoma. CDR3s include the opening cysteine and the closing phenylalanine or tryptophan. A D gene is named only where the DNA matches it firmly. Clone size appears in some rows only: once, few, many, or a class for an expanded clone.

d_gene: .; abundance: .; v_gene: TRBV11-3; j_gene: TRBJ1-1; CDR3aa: CASSLDGANTEAFF; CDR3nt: TGTGCCAGCAGCTTAGACGGAGCGAACACTGAAGCTTTCTTT
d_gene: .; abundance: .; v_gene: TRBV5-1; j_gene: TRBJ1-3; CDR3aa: CASSLVPGSSGNTIYF; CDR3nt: TGCGCCAGCAGCTTGGTTCCGGGTTCCTCTGGAAACACCATATATTTT
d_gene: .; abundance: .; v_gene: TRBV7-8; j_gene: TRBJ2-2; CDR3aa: CASSLADSSNTGELFF; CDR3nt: TGTGCCAGCAGCTTAGCTGACAGCTCGAACACCGGGGAGCTGTTTTTT
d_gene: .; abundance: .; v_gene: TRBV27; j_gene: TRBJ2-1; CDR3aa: CASSLMAVSNEQFF; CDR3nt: TGTGCCAGCAGTTTAATGGCAGTCTCCAACGAGCAGTTCTTC
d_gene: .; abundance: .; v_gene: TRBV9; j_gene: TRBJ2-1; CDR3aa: CASSVGGLSYNEQFF; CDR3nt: TGTGCCAGCAGCGTAGGGGGACTCTCCTACAATGAGCAGTTCTTC
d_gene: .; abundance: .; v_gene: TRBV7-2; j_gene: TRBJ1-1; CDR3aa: CASSLGFQAVNTEAFF; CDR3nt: TGTGCCAGCAGCTTAGGTTTTCAGGCCGTGAACACTGAAGCTTTCTTT
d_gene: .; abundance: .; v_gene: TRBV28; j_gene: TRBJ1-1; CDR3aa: CAITGWNTEAFF; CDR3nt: TGTGCGATAACAGGGTGGAACACTGAAGCTTTCTTT
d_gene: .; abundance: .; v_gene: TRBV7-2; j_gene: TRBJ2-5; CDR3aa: CASSLAPRQAVTQYF; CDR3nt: TGTGCCAGCAGCTTAGCTCCACGCCAGGCCGTAACCCAGTACTTC
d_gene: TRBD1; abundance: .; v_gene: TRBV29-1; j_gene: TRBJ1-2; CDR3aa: CSARLRDRVDYGYTF; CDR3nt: TGCAGCGCCAGACTCCGGGACAGGGTTGACTATGGCTACACCTTC
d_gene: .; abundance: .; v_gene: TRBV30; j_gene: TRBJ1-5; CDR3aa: CAWSGQTNQPQHF; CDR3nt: TGTGCCTGGAGTGGACAGACAAATCAGCCCCAGCATTTT
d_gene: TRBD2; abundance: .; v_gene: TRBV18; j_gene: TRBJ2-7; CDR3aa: CASSPPSHGGGSYEQYF; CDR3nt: TGTGCCAGCTCACCACCCTCCCATGGCGGGGGCTCCTACGAGCAGTACTTC
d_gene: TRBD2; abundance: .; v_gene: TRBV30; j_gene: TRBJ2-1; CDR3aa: CAWRMGTSGSNEQFF; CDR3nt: TGTGCCTGGAGGATGGGGACTAGCGGGTCGAATGAGCAGTTCTTC
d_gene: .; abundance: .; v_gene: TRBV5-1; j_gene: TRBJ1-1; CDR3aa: CASSLVGGVGAPEAFF; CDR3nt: TGCGCCAGCAGCTTGGTTGGGGGGGTCGGGGCCCCTGAAGCTTTCTTT
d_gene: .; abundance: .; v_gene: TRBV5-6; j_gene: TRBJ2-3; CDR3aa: CASSLNTRTDTQYF; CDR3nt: TGTGCCAGCAGCTTAAACACGAGGACAGATACGCAGTATTTT
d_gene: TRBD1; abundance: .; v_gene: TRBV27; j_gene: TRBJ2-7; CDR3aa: CASSSGTGLYEQYF; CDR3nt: TGTGCCAGCAGTTCGGGGACAGGGCTTTACGAGCAGTACTTC
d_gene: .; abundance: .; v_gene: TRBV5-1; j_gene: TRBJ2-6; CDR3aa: CASSGTTPTSGANVLTF; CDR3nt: TGCGCCAGCAGCGGCACGACACCGACCTCTGGGGCCAACGTCCTGACTTTC
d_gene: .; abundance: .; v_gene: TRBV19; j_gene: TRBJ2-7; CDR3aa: CASSIRQYGEQYF; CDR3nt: TGTGCCAGTAGTATAAGACAGTACGGCGAGCAGTACTTC
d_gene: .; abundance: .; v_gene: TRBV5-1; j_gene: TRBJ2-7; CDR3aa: CASSLASGYEQYF; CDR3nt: TGCGCCAGCAGCTTGGCGTCAGGCTACGAGCAGTACTTC
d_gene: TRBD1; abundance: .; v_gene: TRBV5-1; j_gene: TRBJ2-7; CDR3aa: CASSLRTGGYYEQYF; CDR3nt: TGCGCCAGCAGCTTGAGGACAGGGGGCTACTACGAGCAGTACTTC
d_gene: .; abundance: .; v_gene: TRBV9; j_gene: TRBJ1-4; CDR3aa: CASSPSGVISEAGEKLFF; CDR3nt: TGTGCCAGCAGCCCCAGTGGGGTGATATCGGAGGCGGGTGAAAAACTGTTTTTT
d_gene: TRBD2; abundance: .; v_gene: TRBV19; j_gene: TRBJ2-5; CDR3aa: CASSIERRGGRETQYF; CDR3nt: TGTGCCAGTAGTATAGAGAGGCGGGGGGGTAGGGAGACCCAGTACTTC
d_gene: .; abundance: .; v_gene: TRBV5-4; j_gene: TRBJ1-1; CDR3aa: CASSLAVGGNTEAFF; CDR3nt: TGTGCCAGCAGCTTGGCGGTGGGGGGGAACACTGAAGCTTTCTTT
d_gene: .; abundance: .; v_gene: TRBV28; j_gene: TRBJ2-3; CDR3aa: CASSSAATDTQYF; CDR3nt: TGTGCCAGCAGTTCTGCGGCCACAGATACGCAGTATTTT
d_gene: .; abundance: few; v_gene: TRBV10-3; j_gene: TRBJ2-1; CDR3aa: CAISGTRMDEQFF; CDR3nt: TGTGCCATCAGTGGAACTAGGATGGATGAGCAGTTCTTC
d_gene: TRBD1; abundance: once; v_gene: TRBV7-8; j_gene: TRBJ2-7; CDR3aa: CASSTRDRGLREQYF; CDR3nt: TGTGCCAGCAGCACTAGGGACAGGGGTTTACGCGAGCAGTACTTC
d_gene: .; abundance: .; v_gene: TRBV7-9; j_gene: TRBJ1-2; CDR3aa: CASSLRQGSHTF; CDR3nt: TGTGCCAGCAGCTTACGTCAGGGGAGTCACACCTTC
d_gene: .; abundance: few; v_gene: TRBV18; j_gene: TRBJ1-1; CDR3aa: CASSPQSSGDTEAFF; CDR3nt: TGTGCCAGCTCACCACAATCCTCCGGAGACACTGAAGCTTTCTTT
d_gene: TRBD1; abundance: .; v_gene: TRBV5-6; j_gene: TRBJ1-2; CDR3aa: CASSGDRANYGYTF; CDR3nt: TGTGCCAGCAGCGGGGACAGGGCCAACTATGGCTACACCTTC
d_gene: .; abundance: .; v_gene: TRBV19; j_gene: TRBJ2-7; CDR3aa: CASSRGHTYPSYEQYF; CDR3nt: TGTGCCAGTAGTAGAGGACACACGTACCCCTCCTACGAGCAGTACTTC
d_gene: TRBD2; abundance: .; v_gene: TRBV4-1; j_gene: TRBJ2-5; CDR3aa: CASSQVVAGGRETQYF; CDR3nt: TGCGCCAGCAGCCAAGTAGTAGCGGGGGGGAGGGAGACCCAGTACTTC
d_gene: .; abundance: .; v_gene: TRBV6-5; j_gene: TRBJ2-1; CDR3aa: CASSYSVQRSYNEQFF; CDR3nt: TGTGCCAGCAGTTACTCGGTTCAGCGCTCCTACAATGAGCAGTTCTTC
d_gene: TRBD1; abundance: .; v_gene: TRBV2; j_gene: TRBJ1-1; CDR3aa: CASSGGQDLMNTEAFF; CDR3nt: TGTGCCAGCAGTGGAGGACAGGATCTCATGAACACTGAAGCTTTCTTT
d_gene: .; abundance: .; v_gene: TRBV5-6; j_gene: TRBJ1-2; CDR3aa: CASSWADRPNYGYTF; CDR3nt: TGTGCCAGCAGCTGGGCGGACAGACCTAACTATGGCTACACCTTC
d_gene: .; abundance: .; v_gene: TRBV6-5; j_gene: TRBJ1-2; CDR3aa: CASQNSGGGYTF; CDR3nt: TGTGCCAGCCAAAACTCGGGGGGAGGCTACACCTTC
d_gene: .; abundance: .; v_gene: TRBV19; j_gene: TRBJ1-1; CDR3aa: CASSIRQTFLLAEAFF; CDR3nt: TGTGCCAGTAGTATTCGACAGACGTTTCTCCTGGCTGAAGCTTTCTTT
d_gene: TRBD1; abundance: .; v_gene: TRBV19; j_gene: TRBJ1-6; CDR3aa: CASSIGGTGAPPLHF; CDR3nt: TGTGCCAGTAGTATAGGTGGGACAGGGGCACCACCCCTCCACTTT
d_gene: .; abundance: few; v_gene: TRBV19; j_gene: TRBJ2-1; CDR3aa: CASSPGQGLNEQFF; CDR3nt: TGTGCCAGTAGTCCGGGACAAGGGCTCAATGAGCAGTTCTTC
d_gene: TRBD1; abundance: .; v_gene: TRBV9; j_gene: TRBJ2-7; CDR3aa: CASSAGQGQTYEQYF; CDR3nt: TGTGCCAGCAGCGCCGGACAGGGGCAAACCTACGAGCAGTACTTC
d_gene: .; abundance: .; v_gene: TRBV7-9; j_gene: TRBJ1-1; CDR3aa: CASSPTQENTEAFF; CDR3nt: TGTGCCAGCAGCCCCACACAGGAGAACACTGAAGCTTTCTTT
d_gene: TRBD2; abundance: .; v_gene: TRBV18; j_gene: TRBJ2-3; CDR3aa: CASSPGGAGVTQYF; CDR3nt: TGTGCCAGCTCACCAGGTGGAGCGGGGGTTACGCAGTATTTT
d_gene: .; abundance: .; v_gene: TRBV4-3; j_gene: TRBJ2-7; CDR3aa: CASSQDLGGTYEQYF; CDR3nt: TGCGCCAGCAGCCAAGATCTTGGAGGAACCTACGAGCAGTACTTC
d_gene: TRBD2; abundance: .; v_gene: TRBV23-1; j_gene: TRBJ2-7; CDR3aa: CARPRDRVTSGRKEQYF; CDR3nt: TGCGCCAGGCCCCGGGACAGGGTGACTAGCGGGAGGAAAGAGCAGTACTTC
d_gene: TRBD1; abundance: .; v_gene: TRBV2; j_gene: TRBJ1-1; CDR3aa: CASRGQEKAFF; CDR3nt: TGTGCCAGCAGGGGACAGGAGAAAGCTTTCTTT
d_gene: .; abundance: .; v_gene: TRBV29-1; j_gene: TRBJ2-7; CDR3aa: CSVEMGRIHEQYF; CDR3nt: TGCAGCGTTGAAATGGGGAGGATCCACGAGCAGTACTTC
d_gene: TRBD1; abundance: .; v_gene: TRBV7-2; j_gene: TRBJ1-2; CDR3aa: CASSSRGRMDYGYTF; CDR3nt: TGTGCCAGCAGCTCCAGGGGGCGAATGGACTATGGCTACACCTTC